The rows below give T cell receptor beta chains drawn from one sample of a study of CD8 T cells in ankylosing spondylitis. Using its own MiXCR run on the 5' RACE reads, TCRdb lists one record per CDR3 protein. The table has about 320,000 distinct CDR3 sequences, roughly 10% seen once; the top ten hold roughly 9%. The sample comprised blood, either unsorted or a sorted T cell fraction (not recorded which). These receptors came from a female donor with ankylosing spondylitis or in good health (not recorded which). Each CDR3 is given with its conserved first and last residue. The D gene is left open where the match is weak. Only some rows state a clone size, as once, few, many or a class for expanded clones.

TRBJ2-1 TRBV28 TRBD2 many TGTGCCAGCACTCAGAGCGGGAGGGCCGATGAGCAGTTCTTC CASTQSGRADEQFF
TRBJ1-5 TRBV6-6 . many TGTGCCAGCTCGGGCAGGGATCGTCAGCCCCAGCATTTT CASSGRDRQPQHF
TRBJ2-7 TRBV5-6 . . TGTGCCAGCAGCTGGGCCGACAGGAGCTCCTACGAGCAGTACTTC CASSWADRSSYEQYF
TRBJ2-7 TRBV5-1 TRBD1 many TGCGCCAGCAGCTTGGCAACAGGGGGCATCTCCTACGAGCAGTACTTC CASSLATGGISYEQYF
TRBJ1-1 TRBV7-2 TRBD1 . TGTGCCAGCAGCAGGGACAGGTTATACACTGAAGCTTTCTTT CASSRDRLYTEAFF
TRBJ1-2 TRBV7-3 TRBD1 many TGTGCCAGCAGTTGGGACAGGGTGGGCTACACCTTC CASSWDRVGYTF
TRBJ2-5 TRBV12-3/TRBV12-4 TRBD2 many TGTGCCAGCAGTCCCCCGGGTGCGGGAGGGAGAGAGACCCAGTACTTC CASSPPGAGGRETQYF
TRBJ1-4 TRBV20-1 TRBD1 many TGCAGTGCTTCCGGGACAGGGATTGAAAAACTGTTTTTT CSASGTGIEKLFF
TRBJ1-2 TRBV18 . . TGTGCCAGCTCACCGAAGGTATCCAACTATGGCTACACCTTC CASSPKVSNYGYTF
TRBJ2-1 TRBV7-3 . many TGTGCCAGCAGCTTAATGTCAGAAGGAGAGCAGTTCTTC CASSLMSEGEQFF
TRBJ2-7 TRBV6-4 TRBD2 few TGTGCCAGCAGGGCTAGCGGGACCTACGAGCAGTACTTC CASRASGTYEQYF
TRBJ1-1 TRBV5-1 . many TGCGCCAGCAGGCTTGTAAACTTGAACACTGAAGCTTTCTTT CASRLVNLNTEAFF
TRBJ2-5 TRBV7-2 TRBD1 few TGTGCCAGCAGCGGACAGGGACAAGAGACCCAGTACTTC CASSGQGQETQYF
TRBJ2-7 TRBV5-1 . few TGCGCCAGCAGCTTGTGGACGGGCGAGCAGTACTTC CASSLWTGEQYF
TRBJ2-1 TRBV20-1 . . TGCAGTGCTAGTACCCCTAGATCTTACAATGAGCAGTTCTTC CSASTPRSYNEQFF
TRBJ1-5 TRBV7-3 TRBD1 . TGTGCCAGCAGCCTCCGACCGGGACAGGGAATCAATCAGCCCCAGCATTTT CASSLRPGQGINQPQHF
TRBJ2-3 TRBV7-8 TRBD1 many TGTGCCAGCAGCTTAGTGCGGACAGGATCCACAGATACGCAGTATTTT CASSLVRTGSTDTQYF
TRBJ1-6 TRBV20-1 . . TGCAGTGCTAGAGACTTTGCGGAGGGGAACTCCTATAATTCACCCCTCCACTTT CSARDFAEGNSYNSPLHF
TRBJ1-5 TRBV12-3/TRBV12-4 . many TGTGCCAGCAGTTTAGGGAGTTCCAATCAGCCCCAGCATTTT CASSLGSSNQPQHF
TRBJ2-3 TRBV20-1 TRBD2 . TGCAGTGCACGGAGACTAGCGGGATTCACAGATACGCAGTATTTT CSARRLAGFTDTQYF
TRBJ2-3 TRBV7-7 TRBD2 . TGTGCCAGCAGCCCGTTACGGGAGGCGGTAGATACGCAGTATTTT CASSPLREAVDTQYF
TRBJ1-5 TRBV28 . . TGTGCCAGCATCCATGGACGCTCAAATCAGCCCCAGCATTTT CASIHGRSNQPQHF
TRBJ2-5 TRBV5-6 . many TGTGCCAGCAGCGGGAAAGAAGAGACCCAGTACTTC CASSGKEETQYF
TRBJ2-2 TRBV20-1 . many TGCAGTGCTAGTTTGGTCGGGAGCGACACCGGGGAGCTGTTTTTT CSASLVGSDTGELFF
TRBJ2-7 TRBV7-2 . many TGTGCCAGCAGCTTAAGCGACGCGTCCTACGAGCAGTACTTC CASSLSDASYEQYF
TRBJ2-3 TRBV6-5 . many TGTGCCAGCAGCCCCGGCGGAGATACGCAGTATTTT CASSPGGDTQYF
TRBJ2-7 TRBV7-2 . many TGTGCCAGCAGCTTAGGTAGACAATACGAGCAGTACTTC CASSLGRQYEQYF
TRBJ2-1 TRBV5-6 . many TGTGCCAGCAGCTTACAGTCGGATGAGCAGTTCTTC CASSLQSDEQFF
TRBJ1-1 TRBV5-1 . many TGCGCCAGCAGCCGACTCCAGACAGCGAACACTGAAGCTTTCTTT CASSRLQTANTEAFF
TRBJ2-1 TRBV7-9 TRBD2 many TGTGCCAGCACGCGGGAGACCACAACCAATGAGCAGTTCTTC CASTRETTTNEQFF
TRBJ1-6 TRBV29-1 TRBD1 many TGCAGCGTAGGACAGGAGATTAATTCACCCCTCCACTTT CSVGQEINSPLHF
TRBJ2-1 TRBV5-1 . many TGCGCCAGCAGCTTGGCCGGGTTGGATGAGCAGTTCTTC CASSLAGLDEQFF
TRBJ2-1 TRBV15 . many TGTGCCACCAGCAGAGTTCAAAGAGCCAATGAGCAGTTCTTC CATSRVQRANEQFF
TRBJ1-1 TRBV5-1 . many TGCGCCAGCAGCCGTGGACTGAACACTGAAGCTTTCTTT CASSRGLNTEAFF
TRBJ2-7 TRBV29-1 . many TGCAGCGTGGTCTCCCCCGAAAACTACGAGCAGTACTTC CSVVSPENYEQYF
TRBJ2-3 TRBV10-3 . . TGTGCCATCAGTGCACCTACCAGGGGACCAGATACGCAGTATTTT CAISAPTRGPDTQYF
TRBJ2-5 TRBV12-3/TRBV12-4 . few TGTGCCAGCAGTTTAGCGCGACAGACGCAAGAGACCCAGTACTTC CASSLARQTQETQYF
TRBJ1-5 TRBV27 . many TGTGCCAGCAGTTTATCAGGTCTCAATCAGCCCCAGCATTTT CASSLSGLNQPQHF
TRBJ1-1 TRBV6-2/TRBV6-3 . many TGTGCCAGCAGTTACTCGTCGGAGACTGAAGCTTTCTTT CASSYSSETEAFF
TRBJ1-6 TRBV4-3 . many TGCGCCAGCAGCCAAGAACGGGACCTAAATTCACCCCTCCACTTT CASSQERDLNSPLHF
TRBJ1-5 TRBV20-1 . many TGCAGTGCTAGAGCTGGGGTGGAGGGCAATCAGCCCCAGCATTTT CSARAGVEGNQPQHF
TRBJ2-1 TRBV5-1 . many TGCGCCAGCAGCACAACAGTAGGGAGCTCCTACAATGAGCAGTTCTTC CASSTTVGSSYNEQFF
TRBJ1-3 TRBV29-1 TRBD1 few TGCAGCGTTACCACAGGGGGCAAACCTGGAAACACCATATATTTT CSVTTGGKPGNTIYF
TRBJ2-1 TRBV5-6 TRBD2 many TGTGCCAGCAGCGATTTGAGGCGGGAGGGCCGCAATGAGCAGTTCTTC CASSDLRREGRNEQFF
TRBJ2-2 TRBV5-1 . few TGCGCCAGCAGACACGACAGGTCGGGGGAGCTGTTTTTT CASRHDRSGELFF
TRBJ2-1 TRBV7-2 . many TGTGCCAGCAGCTTAGATACAAATGAGCAGTTCTTC CASSLDTNEQFF
TRBJ2-5 TRBV5-1 TRBD1 . TGCGCCAGCAGCTTGGCGCAGGGGGAGGAGACCCAGTACTTC CASSLAQGEETQYF
TRBJ1-1 TRBV5-8 . many TGTGCCAGCAATCCGGGACTCGCTGGAACTGAAGCTTTCTTT CASNPGLAGTEAFF
TRBJ2-5 TRBV27 . . TGTGCCAGCAGCCGAACGGGGGGCCTACAGACCCAGTACTTC CASSRTGGLQTQYF
TRBJ1-1 TRBV10-3 TRBD1 few TGTGCCACCCAAAATGACAGGGATACTGAAGCTTTCTTT CATQNDRDTEAFF
TRBJ2-5 TRBV11-2 TRBD2 . TGTGCCAGCAGCTTCATGGCTAGCGGGAGGACCTACCAAGAGACCCAGTACTTC CASSFMASGRTYQETQYF
TRBJ2-2 TRBV20-1 TRBD2 . TGCTGTGCTCAAAGACTAGCGGGGGGGCCTGGCACCGGGGAGCTGTTTTTT CCAQRLAGGPGTGELFF
TRBJ1-6 TRBV27 . few TGTGCCAGCAGAGAGGGTGGGGGTAATTCACCCCTCCACTTT CASREGGGNSPLHF
TRBJ1-1 TRBV5-1 . many TGCGCCAGCAGCCAGATGAACCCGAGCACTGAAGCTTTCTTT CASSQMNPSTEAFF